Below, 14 T cell receptor beta chains from the same sample are listed, as sequenced in a study of cytomegalovirus exposure and HLA in healthy donors (dated by TCRdb to about 2017). Library generation was performed with the immunoSEQ multiplex PCR assay. A mixture of 60 forward primers for TCR Vbeta segments and 13 reverse primers for TCR Jbeta segments was used in the multiplex PCR. This is the immuneACCESS table as TCRdb keeps it, with only in-frame sequences that have V and J called. A part of the clones is gone; compared with another copy, unresolved V genes explain less than half, and the rest is unexplained. Present in this sample are 120,000 or so clones, roughly 80% of which were seen just once. The top ten clonotypes cover 2.5% to 3.5% of the sample. Source material: PBMCs. Every receptor here comes from a woman aged 45-65 years in good health and CMV-seronegative.

This sequence joins TRBV5-1 and TRBJ1-5; D gene ambiguous. Trimming removed 6 bases from V and 7 bases from J, with 17 bases in between. CDR1 is SGHRS, CDR2 YFSETQ, per germline. The CDR3 spans 14 residues. Here the CDR3 reads CASTHSYARQPQHF. CDR3 sequence (DNA): TGCGCCAGCACACATAGCTACGCCCGCCAGCCCCAGCATTTT.

The chain employs TRBV5-1 and TRBJ2-1; TRBD1 is a possible D gene (6 bases). CDR1 and CDR2 (germline): SGHRS, YFSETQ. V lost 0 bases to trimming and J lost 5 bases, with 9 bases between them. This CDR3 has 14 amino acids. CDR3 residues: CASSLDRVNNEQFF. The CDR3, as DNA: TGCGCCAGCAGCTTGGACAGGGTCAACAATGAGCAGTTCTTC.

The chain joins TRBV7-2 to TRBJ1-3; D remains ambiguous. Germline CDR1 reads SGHTA; CDR2 reads FQGNSA. This CDR3 comprises 15 residues. V was pared by 5 bases and J by 2 bases, with 13 bases between. CDR3 region: CASSPQTPPGNTIYF. Written as DNA, the CDR3 is TGTGCCAGCAGCCCCCAGACACCACCTGGAAACACCATATATTTT. Full variable domain (outside the CDR3, taken from reference TRBV7-2 and TRBJ1-3): GAGVSQSPSNKVTEKGKDVELRCDPISGHTALYWYRQSLGQGLEFLIYFQGNSAPDKSGLPSDRFSAERTGGSVSTLTIQRTQQEDSAVYLCASSPQTPPGNTIYFGEGSWLTVV.

The chain carries TRBV30 and TRBJ1-5; D call uncertain. The CDR3 runs to 15 residues. V was trimmed by 2 bases and J by 2 bases, leaving 13 bases between them. CDR1 is GTSNPN and CDR2 is SVGIG in the germline V gene (reference sequence). CDR3 loop: CAWSRGVYGNQPQHF. The CDR3 DNA reads as TGTGCCTGGAGTCGGGGAGTGTATGGCAATCAGCCCCAGCATTTT.

In its sample, this clone was seen once. The V call is TRBV5-1, the J call TRBJ2-4; 16 nucleotides match TRBD2. Trimming cost V 4 bases and J 6 bases; bases outside gene matches: 10. In germline, CDR1 is SGHRS, CDR2 YFSETQ. This CDR3 has 18 residues. The CDR3 here is CASSPGGTSGRGGNIQYF. Here the CDR3 DNA reads TGCGCCAGCAGCCCCGGCGGGACTAGCGGGAGGGGGGGAAACATTCAGTACTTC.

V gene TRBV18 combines with J gene TRBJ2-1; a weak D match, TRBD1 (6 bases). This CDR3 has 14 amino acids. Trimming removed 3 bases at V and 6 bases at J, with 12 bases between. Germline V CDR1 and CDR2: KGHSH, LQKENI. The chain's CDR3 is CASSPTGNGNEQFF. The CDR3 region has the DNA TGTGCCAGCTCACCTACAGGGAACGGCAATGAGCAGTTCTTC.

V and J are TRBV25-1 and TRBJ2-4; 9 bases are shared with TRBD1. Germline V gene data show CDR1 as MGHDK and CDR2 as SYGVNS. This CDR3 contains 15 residues. With 8 bases clipped from V and 4 bases from J, the junction kept 9 bases outside the gene matches. CDR3 bases: TGTGCCAGCGGGGGCCGGGACAGGGAAAAAAACATTCAGTACTTC. Protein sequence: CASGGRDREKNIQYF.

J is TRBJ2-6 and V is TRBV29-1; D uncertain. V lost 3 bases and J lost 0, with 6 bases in between. Per the germline V gene, CDR1 is SQVTM and CDR2 is ANQGSEA. CDR3 size: 14 residues. CDR3 region: CSVDSGSGANVLTF. As DNA, the CDR3 is TGCAGCGTTGACTCAGGCTCTGGGGCCAACGTCCTGACTTTC.

The chain couples TRBV7-3 to TRBJ2-1; 8 nucleotides agree with TRBD1. Per the germline V gene, CDR1 is SGHTA and CDR2 is FQGTGA. The V and J ends lost 3 bases and 2 bases, in that order; junction bases with no gene match: 3. The CDR3 loop spans 15 amino acids. The CDR3 sequence: CASSLTGDTYNEQFF. The CDR3 DNA reads TGTGCCAGCAGCTTGACAGGGGACACCTACAATGAGCAGTTCTTC.

In this sample, this clone turned up once. For the CDR3, the DNA is TGTGCCTGGAGTGGCCCGACAGGGCTTGAGCAGTACTTC. This sequence encodes CAWSGPTGLEQYF. The V gene is TRBV30, the J gene TRBJ2-5, with 7 bases aligning to TRBD1. CDR1 is GTSNPN, CDR2 SVGIG, per germline (reference sequence). This CDR3 spans 13 amino acids. Trimming removed 1 base from V and 11 bases from J; junction bases left unmatched: 10.

This rearrangement joins TRBV28 to TRBJ1-3; 7 bases fit TRBD1. In germline, CDR1 is MDHEN, CDR2 SYDVKM. After removal of 3 bases from V and 4 bases from J, the junction contained 15 bases not matched to a gene. This CDR3 is 18 amino acids long. CDR3 amino acids: CASSFGWGDSERGNTIYF. As DNA, the CDR3 is TGTGCCAGCAGTTTCGGTTGGGGGGACAGTGAAAGGGGAAACACCATATATTTT.

This clone was detected a few times. One end of the junction fails to match germline, which may point to a read error. The chain recombines TRBV28 with TRBJ1-1; TRBD1 might be the D (6 bases). This CDR3 is built from 17 residues. Germline V gene data show CDR1 as MDHEN and CDR2 as SYDVKM. DNA of the CDR3: TGTGCCAGCAGTTCACCCCTTGGGGGGGGCGCCTTTACTGGAGCTTTCTTT. Protein: CASSSPLGGGAFTGAFF.

The chain carries TRBV6-5 and TRBJ1-5, with D hard to call. The CDR3 length is 13 residues. V lost 4 bases and J lost 5, with 9 bases in between. Germline CDR1 is MNHEY and CDR2 is SVGAGI. CDR3 DNA sequence: TGTGCCAGCAGTTCGGAGGAGTATCAGCCCCAGCATTTT. Its translation is CASSSEEYQPQHF.

This clone appeared a single time. The J gene is TRBJ1-3, the V gene TRBV7-6, with D hard to call. Per germline, CDR1 SGHVS and CDR2 FNYEAQ. This CDR3 comprises 17 residues. The V and J ends lost 6 bases and 3 bases respectively, with 21 bases between them. The CDR3 region is CASSPPRGTQFGNTIYF. The DNA of the CDR3 is TGTGCCAGCAGTCCTCCTCGGGGAACCCAATTTGGAAACACCATATATTTT.